This T cell receptor (beta chain) was sequenced for a study of blood T cell repertoires in COVID-19 (dated by TCRdb to 2020 to 2021). Regarding the research as a whole: Samples covering the acute and convalescent phases of COVID-19 were provided by collaborators in the United States, Italy and Spain. The samples were drawn from two sources: the first 160 participants of the ongoing ImmuneRACE study, and some 1,300 subjects contributed by 6 global collaborators. Where HLA class I and class II types were available, the types were taken from metadata supplied by the sample provider, not from assay-based typing. The prospective study material was composed of cDNA or gDNA derived from T cells, B-cell-depleted T cells, or PBMCs. Deeply sampled blood TCRbeta repertoires from subjects exposed to, actively infected with, or recovered from COVID-19 were included in the dataset. A de-identified subject ID, COVID-19 status, age in years and sex were almost always included in the sample metadata. The repertoires were released in a freely available public database intended as a resource for research on the immune response to SARS-CoV-2.

TCRbeta CDR3 regions were amplified from genomic DNA using the immunoSEQ Assay, a bias-controlled multiplex PCR. The study's processing was this. Within the assay, amplification of reference gene primers was used to estimate how many nucleated cells each sample contained. To quantify the absolute abundance of each unique TCRbeta CDR3 rearrangement, sequence reads were collapsed and filtered. For each sample, productive Simpson clonality was calculated as the square root of Simpson's diversity index across productive rearrangements. This immuneACCESS table, as held by TCRdb, lists in-frame sequences with V and J called but not all clones. Of the missing ones, under half trace to an unresolved V gene in checked studies; the others have no known cause. That table supplies the V and J calls and clone size; D and trimming were determined from the DNA. Across this sample there are hundreds of thousands of clones, with nearly 90% seen only once. The top ten constitute roughly 2% of the sample.

As concerns this clone: Its binding antigen is unknown. Base qualities are not recorded, but no much larger clone differs from it by a single base.

A distance of 11 bases separates the germline ends of V and J, which lose 4 bases and 3 bases respectively. Per the germline V gene, SGHRS is the CDR1 and YFSETQ is the CDR2. Measured from the cysteine to the phenylalanine, the CDR3 is 14 residues long. Left in the record is the CDR3 DNA by itself, 42 bases read in frame from the first base. Overall study outcomes, separate from this receptor: Clinical and demographic metadata were provided uncurated, with the amount varying by source and participant.

In the prospective study, participants were roughly 18 to 89 years old, resided in approximately 22 geographic areas of the United States, and were enrolled through a virtual design. Cohort assignment in the prospective study relied on participant-reported clinical history from a screening survey and a study questionnaire. In the prospective study, mobile phlebotomists collected whole blood, serum and a nasopharyngeal or oropharyngeal swab from each participant. Prospective study participants could optionally give additional blood draws and questionnaires over a roughly two-month period. Before DNA extraction, prospective study blood samples were shipped either frozen or at room temperature.

Sequencing was carried out using PBMCs or T cells enriched from blood (not recorded which). The chain links TRBV5-1 with TRBJ1-5, with the D segment identity uncertain. This TCR was sampled from a woman aged 40 to 50 with acute COVID-19. The CDR3 region has the sequence CASSPSGFNQPQHF. The nucleotide sequence is TGCGCCAGCAGCCCCTCCGGGTTCAATCAGCCCCAGCATTTT. Reference TRBV5-1 and TRBJ1-5 proteins supply the regions before and after the CDR3; the full variable domain is: KAGVTQTPRYLIKTRGQQVTLSCSPISGHRSVSWYQQTPGQGLQFLFEYFSETQRNKGNFPGRFSGRQFSNSRSEMNVSTLELGDSALYLCASSPSGFNQPQHFGDGTRLSIL.